This TCR beta chain appears in the sequencing data of a study of long-term antiretroviral therapy in people with HIV. Regarding the study as a whole: Whereas controls had wider CDR3 length ranges, HIV repertoires had narrower ones.

In its sample, this clone was seen once. What it recognizes is unknown. Researchers secured at least one pre-ART and at least two post-ART PBMC samples from each donor. Cryopreserved PBMC, at roughly 0.85-11 million per sample, were present before DNA extraction. The CDR3 loop spans 14 amino acids. CDR1 and CDR2 (germline): MNHEY, SVGAGI. Trimming took off 2 bases at V and 2 bases at J, with 7 bases between the two ends. Survey-level immunoSEQ v3.0 assays were run. Target depth was 40,000-50,000 T-cell genomes per sample. Assay: immunoSEQ multiplex PCR; the TCRdb copy retains only in-frame clones and omits some. The sample lists about 30,000 clones, about 90% occurring once.

The genes are TRBV6-5 and TRBJ2-1; no clear D. The receptor was isolated from a middle-aged man with HIV. This specimen was unsorted PBMCs, taken 2 years after starting antiretroviral therapy. CDR3 sequence: CASSYTATYNEQFF. CDR3 sequence (DNA): TGTGCCAGCAGTTACACAGCCACCTACAATGAGCAGTTCTTC.